The rows below give T cell receptor beta chains drawn from one sample of a study of cytomegalovirus exposure and HLA in healthy donors. The protocol was immunoSEQ multiplex PCR, while the TCRdb copy is restricted to in-frame clones and leaves out a portion. The sample yields about 120,000 clones, approximately 80% seen once. Sequencing was done on a sample of PBMCs. These receptors were taken from a man younger than 45 in good health and CMV-seropositive. CDR3s include the opening cysteine and the closing phenylalanine or tryptophan. A D gene is named only where the DNA matches it firmly. Not all rows give a size; the values are once, few, many and, for expanded clones, a class.

d_call j_call clone_size v_call cdr3_nt cdr3_aa
NA TRBJ2-2 once TRBV18 TGTGCCAGCTCACCAAACGGCCCGGGGCTGTTTTTT CASSPNGPGLFF
NA TRBJ1-1 NA TRBV27 TGTGCCAGCAGTCCCTGGAGAGGTGGGGGGTCGGGAGCTTTCTTT CASSPWRGGGSGAFF
NA TRBJ1-1 few TRBV6-1 TGTGCCAGCAGTGAAGTCCCCCAGGGCACTGAAGCTTTCTTT CASSEVPQGTEAFF
TRBD2 TRBJ2-5 once TRBV5-1 TGCGTCAGCAGTAGAACTAGCGGGGGGGCCCTTAAGGAGACCCAGTACTTC CVSSRTSGGALKETQYF
NA TRBJ1-1 NA TRBV7-8 TGTGCCAGCAGCTTAGCTGGGGCTAACACTGAAGCTTTCTTT CASSLAGANTEAFF
TRBD1 TRBJ1-4 NA TRBV4-2 TGTGCCAGCAGCCAAGTGAGGGGGCGAGATGAAAAACTGTTTTTT CASSQVRGRDEKLFF
NA TRBJ2-6 NA TRBV10-1 TGCGCCAGCAGTGATAGCTCTGGGGCCAACGTCCTGACTTTC CASSDSSGANVLTF
NA TRBJ2-1 NA TRBV10-1 TGCGCCAGCAGTGAGTCGAACCTAGCCTACAATGAGCAGTTCTTC CASSESNLAYNEQFF
NA TRBJ2-5 NA TRBV6-5 TGTGCCAGCAGTTTTCACGGGCAAGAGACCCAGTACTTC CASSFHGQETQYF
TRBD2 TRBJ2-7 NA TRBV19 TGTGCCAGGAGTACACCTAGCGGGGGCCCTCTCTCCTACGAGCAGTACTTC CARSTPSGGPLSYEQYF
NA TRBJ1-1 NA TRBV6-1 TGTGCCAGCAGTGACAGGGAGAACACTGAAGCTTTCTTT CASSDRENTEAFF
TRBD1 TRBJ1-2 few TRBV28 TGTGCCAGCAGTTCGCTACAGGGGACAGGAGGCTACACCTTC CASSSLQGTGGYTF
NA TRBJ2-5 NA TRBV5-1 TGCGCCAAAATACCCCGGGAGACCCAGTACTTC CAKIPRETQYF
NA TRBJ2-5 NA TRBV21-1 TGTGCCAGCAGCCCCAGACTAGCGGGGAAAGAGACCCAGTACTTC CASSPRLAGKETQYF
TRBD2 TRBJ2-5 NA TRBV25-1 TGTGCCAGCAGCGGACTAGAGGTTACGGAGACCCAGTACTTC CASSGLEVTETQYF
NA TRBJ2-3 NA TRBV7-8 TGTGCCAGCAGCCTTGGTCTCCCGGGGAGCACAGATACGCAGTATTTT CASSLGLPGSTDTQYF
NA TRBJ2-5 NA TRBV27 TGTGCCAGCAGTGTCGACCGGACTCGTCCTATGGAGACCCAGTACTTC CASSVDRTRPMETQYF
TRBD1 TRBJ1-5 NA TRBV30 TGTGCCTGGAGTGTAGGGACAGTTAATCAGCCCCAGCATTTT CAWSVGTVNQPQHF
TRBD2 TRBJ2-3 NA TRBV10-1 TGCGCCAGCGGGAGCGGGGGGGCCTCAGATACGCAGTATTTT CASGSGGASDTQYF
TRBD2 TRBJ2-1 few TRBV7-9 TGTGCCAGCAGATCTACTAGCGTGGACTACAATGAGCAGTTCTTC CASRSTSVDYNEQFF
NA TRBJ2-1 NA TRBV5-4 TGTGCCAGCAGCCGGGGGTCCGACCCCTACAATGAGCAGTTCTTC CASSRGSDPYNEQFF
NA TRBJ2-2 NA TRBV15 TGTGCCACCAGCAGTTTTGCGGGGGCCCTTGGGGGGGAGCTGTTTTTT CATSSFAGALGGELFF
TRBD2 TRBJ2-7 NA TRBV12-5 TGTGCTAGTGGTTTGAGTCGTGGACTAGCGGGGGCCCGGACCTACGAGCAGTACTTC CASGLSRGLAGARTYEQYF
TRBD1 TRBJ2-3 few TRBV5-1 TGCGCCAGCAGCTTGGCCTTCGGGACAGGGGTAGATACGCAGTATTTT CASSLAFGTGVDTQYF
TRBD2 TRBJ2-2 NA TRBV7-2 TGTGCCAGCACCCCTTGGGGCGGGGGGGCCAACGGGGAGCTGTTTTTT CASTPWGGGANGELFF
NA TRBJ2-5 once TRBV2 TGTGCCAGCAGAATCGGGGCTACTGCGGGGGAGACCCAGTACTTC CASRIGATAGETQYF
NA TRBJ1-3 NA TRBV6-1 TGTGCCAGCAGACAGAGCTCTGGAAACACCATATATTTT CASRQSSGNTIYF
NA TRBJ2-7 once TRBV6-1 TGTGCCAGCAGTGACCTAGGGGTATCCGAGCAGTACTTC CASSDLGVSEQYF
NA TRBJ2-1 NA TRBV27 TGTGCCAGCAGGGGGGCGGGGGCCCCCTACAATGAGCAGTTCTTC CASRGAGAPYNEQFF
TRBD1 TRBJ2-2 NA TRBV5-5 TGTGCCAGCATCTTGATACCGGACAGGGGGAACACCGGGGAGCTGTTTTTT CASILIPDRGNTGELFF
NA TRBJ1-1 NA TRBV6-1 TGTGCCAGCGCGACAGGTAACACTGAAGCTTTCTTT CASATGNTEAFF
NA TRBJ2-3 NA TRBV9 TGTGCCAGCAGCATAACGACTATTAGCACAGATACGCAGTATTTT CASSITTISTDTQYF
NA TRBJ1-4 NA TRBV7-2 TGTGCCAGCACCACTGTTGCGGGAGATGAAAAACTGTTTTTT CASTTVAGDEKLFF
NA TRBJ1-2 NA TRBV5-6 TGTGCCAGCAGCTTGTTAAGTGAGACAGGTTCTGTGGCCGGCTACACCTTC CASSLLSETGSVAGYTF
TRBD2 TRBJ2-1 few TRBV6-4 TGTGCCAGCAGTGACTCCGCTAGCGGGGGATACAATGAGCAGTTCTTC CASSDSASGGYNEQFF
TRBD1 TRBJ1-6 NA TRBV19 TGTGCCAGTAGTCTGCTCACAGGGGATTCACCCCTCCACTTT CASSLLTGDSPLHF